These 32 T cell receptor beta chains were all obtained from the same sample, sequenced in a study of beta chain features in type 1 diabetes. Study results and limitations: Patients with Type 1 diabetes showed moderately but significantly shorter TCRB CDR3s in all four CD4+ subsets.

Since all of the isolated RNA was reverse transcribed, expressed TCRB transcripts were what got sequenced. Clones were sequenced by immunoSEQ multiplex PCR, and TCRdb holds only the in-frame ones, with some missing. The sample consists of 300,000 to 450,000 clones, roughly 12% of them appearing once. Their antigen targets remain unknown. What was sequenced was naive CD4+ T cells from blood. The receptors were gathered from a woman aged 18-29 years with type 1 diabetes.

The rearrangement joins TRBV29-1 to TRBJ1-5, with TRBD1 matching over 8 bases. The CDR3 extends over 13 amino acids. Per germline, CDR1 SQVTM and CDR2 ANQGSEA. With V trimmed by 6 bases and J by 6 bases, 7 bases remained unmatched. In DNA, the CDR3 is TGCAGCGTCAAGACAGGGGCCGGTCAGCCCCAGCATTTT. Protein product: CSVKTGAGQPQHF. Using reference TRBV29-1 and TRBJ1-5 for the parts outside the CDR3, the full variable domain is SAVISQKPSRDICQRGTSLTIQCQVDSQVTMMFWYRQQPGQSLTLIATANQGSEATYESGFVIDKFPISRPNLTFSTLTVSNMSPEDSSIYLCSVKTGAGQPQHFGDGTRLSIL.

This clone occurred a few times. The chain couples TRBV9 to TRBJ2-1, with TRBD1 identical over 8 bases. CDR1 and CDR2 from the germline V gene are SGDLS and YYNGEE. The J segment lost 9 bases and the V segment lost 4 bases, leaving 6 bases of the junction unmatched. This CDR3 has 13 amino acids. The DNA of the CDR3 is TGTGCCAGCAGCACGCGACAGGGGAGTGAGCAGTTCTTC. The encoded protein is CASSTRQGSEQFF.

V is TRBV7-2 and J is TRBJ2-5; perhaps TRBD2 as D (6 bases). The germline gives CDR1 SGHTA, CDR2 FQGNSA. This CDR3 contains 15 residues. V was clipped by 0 bases and J by 3 bases, with 11 bases between them. This CDR3 is CASSLAGLGKETQYF. The DNA for the CDR3 is TGTGCCAGCAGCTTAGCGGGACTGGGAAAAGAGACCCAGTACTTC.

The chain employs TRBV9 and TRBJ2-1, with 9 bases lining up with TRBD2. Germline V gene sequence: CDR1 SGDLS, CDR2 YYNGEE. This CDR3 is built from 17 residues. The J segment lost 2 bases and the V segment lost 4 bases, leaving 10 bases of the junction unmatched. CDR3 sequence (DNA): TGTGCCAGCAGCCCGCGGGGGGGAGCGGATCCCTACAATGAGCAGTTCTTC. Its translation is CASSPRGGADPYNEQFF.

The chain is built from TRBV19 and TRBJ1-2; D is perhaps TRBD1 (5 bases). Trimming shortened V by 5 bases and J by 8 bases, and 12 bases separated the two germline ends. Germline CDR1 and CDR2: LNHDA and SQIVND (reference sequence). The CDR3 length is 12 residues. This CDR3 reads CASSSRGDGYTF. In DNA, the CDR3 is TGTGCCAGTAGTTCCCGGGGGGACGGCTACACCTTC.

In DNA form, the CDR3 reads TGCGCCAGCAGCTCCCGGGACAGGGGGCAAAATGAGCAGTTCTTC. It yields the protein CASSSRDRGQNEQFF. This chain links TRBV5-1 with TRBJ2-1; 12 bases are shared with TRBD1. The CDR3 length is 15 residues. V dropped 3 bases and J dropped 7; count of bases not matched to a gene: 5. Germline CDR1 is SGHRS and CDR2 is YFSETQ.

V and J are TRBV29-1 and TRBJ2-3; 10 bases line up with TRBD2. Germline loops: CDR1 SQVTM, CDR2 ANQGSEA. The CDR3 is 16 residues long. The J segment lost 6 bases and the V segment lost 1 base, leaving 10 bases of the junction unmatched. The CDR3 protein is CSVEGTSGQMGDTQYF. As DNA, the CDR3 is TGCAGCGTTGAAGGGACTAGCGGACAGATGGGGGATACGCAGTATTTT.

CDR3 nucleotide sequence: TGTGCCAGCAGCTTGGACGCGGGACAGAGTAACACCATATATTTT. Residues: CASSLDAGQSNTIYF. The chain couples TRBV5-4 to TRBJ1-3; the match to TRBD1 covers 7 bases. The CDR3 runs 15 residues. Germline-derived CDR1 and CDR2 are SGHNT and YYREEE (reference sequence). V dropped 0 bases and J dropped 7; count of bases not matched to a gene: 7.

V and J are TRBV9 and TRBJ1-2; 7 nucleotides line up with TRBD1. The CDR3 spans 19 residues. The trim removed 0 bases at V and 0 bases at J, leaving 14 bases unmatched. The germline V gene has CDR1 SGDLS and CDR2 YYNGEE. This CDR3 reads CASSVAQVAYRGANYGYTF. The CDR3 coding sequence is TGTGCCAGCAGCGTAGCCCAGGTCGCTTACAGGGGAGCTAACTATGGCTACACCTTC.

The table lists this clone with a few counts. The genes are TRBV7-9 and TRBJ1-2; TRBD1 might be the D (6 bases). The length of the CDR3 is 13 residues. V dropped 5 bases and J dropped 1 base, with 8 bases sitting between them. Per the germline V gene, CDR1 is SEHNR and CDR2 is FQNEAQ (reference sequence). The CDR3 region is CASSRQVNYGYTF. CDR3 coding DNA: TGTGCCAGCAGCCGACAGGTTAACTATGGCTACACCTTC.

V gene TRBV27 combines with J gene TRBJ1-1, with TRBD1 identical over 7 bases. V lost 6 bases and J lost 9; bases outside the gene matches: 7. The length of the CDR3 is 12 residues. The germline gives CDR1 MNHEY, CDR2 SMNVEV (reference sequence). Here the CDR3 DNA reads TGTGCCAGCAGCCTTCGGACAGGCAAAGCTTTCTTT. It yields the protein CASSLRTGKAFF.

The chain has TRBV7-2 and TRBJ2-2; 12 positions match TRBD2. The CDR3 loop spans 15 amino acids. Germline values: CDR1 SGHTA, CDR2 FQGNSA. The V and J ends lost 5 bases and 4 bases, in that order; junction bases with no gene match: 2. The CDR3 nucleotides read TGTGCCAGCAGCGCGACTAGCGGGAGCACCGGGGAGCTGTTTTTT. Amino acid sequence: CASSATSGSTGELFF. Supplemented by reference TRBV7-2 and TRBJ2-2, the full variable domain reads GAGVSQSPSNKVTEKGKDVELRCDPISGHTALYWYRQSLGQGLEFLIYFQGNSAPDKSGLPSDRFSAERTGGSVSTLTIQRTQQEDSAVYLCASSATSGSTGELFFGEGSRLTVL.

This chain connects TRBV7-2 to TRBJ2-3; perhaps TRBD1 as D (6 bases). Germline values: CDR1 SGHTA, CDR2 FQGNSA. The CDR3 runs 12 residues. The V gene lost 4 bases and the J gene lost 10 bases, with 12 bases spanning the gap. The chain's CDR3 is CASSYLQGAQYF. The CDR3 DNA sequence: TGTGCCAGCAGCTACTTACAGGGTGCGCAGTATTTT.

This clone occurred a few times. The CDR3 DNA sequence: TGTGCCAGCATAACTAGCGGGAGAGTCGGGGAGCAGTACTTC. It specifies CASITSGRVGEQYF. The rearrangement uses TRBV2 and TRBJ2-7; TRBD2 matches at 11 bases. Germline V gene lookup returns CDR1 SNHLY and CDR2 FYNNEI. Losses at the gene ends were 7 bases for V and 7 bases for J; bases not matched to a gene: 9. The CDR3 length is 14 residues.

The chain couples TRBV29-1 to TRBJ2-2; TRBD2 agrees at 11 bases. V was clipped by 6 bases and J by 3 bases; unmatched bases: 9. Germline V gives CDR1 SQVTM, CDR2 ANQGSEA. The length of the CDR3 is 16 residues. As DNA, the CDR3 is TGCAGCGTCGGCCCTAGCGGGAGGCCCGACACCGGGGAGCTGTTTTTT. Residues: CSVGPSGRPDTGELFF.

The chain is built from TRBV9 and TRBJ2-3; 9 nucleotides match TRBD2. Germline CDR1 SGDLS, CDR2 YYNGEE. This CDR3 has 18 residues. V gave up 6 bases and J gave up 4 bases; unmatched junction bases: 18. CDR3 DNA: TGTGCCAGCAACGACGACCCCCGTAGCGGGAGTGGGTCAGATACGCAGTATTTT. It codes for CASNDDPRSGSGSDTQYF.

The chain couples TRBV5-1 to TRBJ2-1, with 7 bases aligning to TRBD2. Germline trimming cut 0 bases from V and 3 bases from J; bases unmatched to any gene: 3. This CDR3 spans 15 amino acids. Germline values: CDR1 SGHRS, CDR2 YFSETQ. CDR3 region: CASSLGLARYNEQFF. CDR3 DNA sequence: TGCGCCAGCAGCTTGGGACTAGCTCGCTACAATGAGCAGTTCTTC.

This clone was detected only a few times. CDR3 DNA sequence: TGTGCCAGCAGCTTAGTCGGGGGGCAGAGCTTCTACGAGCAGTACTTC. It codes for CASSLVGGQSFYEQYF. The J gene is TRBJ2-7, the V gene TRBV7-2; possibly TRBD2 for D (7 bases). Looked up from germline, CDR1 is SGHTA and CDR2 is FQGNSA. The V gene lost 1 base and the J gene lost 3 bases, with 16 bases spanning the gap. CDR3 size: 16 residues. The whole variable domain, filled in from reference TRBV7-2 and TRBJ2-7, reads GAGVSQSPSNKVTEKGKDVELRCDPISGHTALYWYRQSLGQGLEFLIYFQGNSAPDKSGLPSDRFSAERTGGSVSTLTIQRTQQEDSAVYLCASSLVGGQSFYEQYFGPGTRLTVT.

The V and J genes are TRBV7-9 and TRBJ2-5; TRBD1 matches 8 bases. CDR3 length: 16 residues. V was pared by 5 bases and J by 4 bases, with 12 bases of the junction left unmatched. Germline V lookup: CDR1 SEHNR, CDR2 FQNEAQ (reference sequence). The CDR3 DNA sequence: TGTGCCAGCAGCCGGAGACAGGGGAGCTTTCGAGAGACCCAGTACTTC. Encoded protein: CASSRRQGSFRETQYF.

V gene TRBV7-3 combines with J gene TRBJ2-3, with a possible D match to TRBD1 (7 bases). Germline CDR1 reads SGHTA; CDR2 reads FQGTGA. The CDR3 loop spans 15 amino acids. The V end was cut by 2 bases, the J end by 6 bases, with 15 bases between. Here the CDR3 DNA reads TGTGCCAGCAGCTTACAGGGGGGAGGAGGTGATACGCAGTATTTT. It codes for CASSLQGGGGDTQYF.

V and J are TRBV29-1 and TRBJ1-1, with D maybe TRBD1 (5 bases). The CDR3 covers 13 residues. Germline lookup yields CDR1 SQVTM and CDR2 ANQGSEA. V was cut by 6 bases and J by 4 bases, with 15 bases left in between. CDR3 in DNA: TGCAGCGTCGCGGGACGGCTGGTCACTGAAGCTTTCTTT. Protein product: CSVAGRLVTEAFF.

The gene calls are TRBV23-1 and TRBJ1-2, with TRBD1 identical over 7 bases. TRBV23-1 is placed among ORFs of uncertain function. The trim removed 3 bases at V and 7 bases at J, leaving 17 bases unmatched. The CDR3 has 17 amino acids. The CDR3 bases are TGCGCCAGCAGTCAGCAACAAAAATCCCCAGGGGGACGTGGCTACACCTTC. Translating gives CASSQQQKSPGGRGYTF.

A few counts support this clone. The chain couples TRBV19 to TRBJ2-7, with 7 bases matching TRBD1. This CDR3 contains 14 residues. V lost 6 bases, J lost 2 bases, and 7 bases stayed unmatched. Germline CDR1 is LNHDA and CDR2 is SQIVND (reference sequence). DNA of the CDR3: TGTGCCAGTAGGGCCTCGGGGACAGCCTACGAGCAGTACTTC. As protein: CASRASGTAYEQYF.

This sequence joins TRBV23-1 and TRBJ2-7, with D possibly TRBD1 on 6 matching bases. TRBV23-1 belongs to the ORF category, with a function that is uncertain. V shed 9 bases and J shed 1 base, with 10 bases lying between them. This CDR3 has 12 residues. CDR3 residues: CARTGYSYEQYF. The CDR3 DNA follows: TGCGCCAGGACAGGCTATTCCTACGAGCAGTACTTC.

This clone was seen a handful of times. This chain joins TRBV7-2 and TRBJ2-5; TRBD1 is a possible D gene (8 bases). Germline V gives CDR1 SGHTA, CDR2 FQGNSA. Trimming took 4 bases from V and 4 from J, leaving 16 bases between them. The CDR3 length is 15 residues. The CDR3 nucleotides are TGTGCCAGCAGCTCCCGACAGGGGAGGGGAGAGACCCAGTACTTC. Translated, it gives CASSSRQGRGETQYF. Filled out from reference TRBV7-2 and TRBJ2-5, the complete variable domain reads GAGVSQSPSNKVTEKGKDVELRCDPISGHTALYWYRQSLGQGLEFLIYFQGNSAPDKSGLPSDRFSAERTGGSVSTLTIQRTQQEDSAVYLCASSSRQGRGETQYFGPGTRLLVL.

The chain couples TRBV6-5 to TRBJ2-1; D may be TRBD1 (6 bases). Germline V gene lookup returns CDR1 MNHEY and CDR2 SVGAGI. The CDR3 totals 14 residues. Trimming took 6 bases from V and 8 from J, leaving 17 bases between them. CDR3 residues: CASSQLGQYDEQFF. CDR3 DNA sequence: TGTGCCAGCAGCCAACTAGGACAGTACGATGAGCAGTTCTTC.

This chain links TRBV7-9 with TRBJ2-7, with TRBD2 identical over 8 bases. J gave up 5 bases and V 0 bases, and 6 bases lay outside the gene matches. CDR3 length equals 15 residues. The germline CDR1 and CDR2 sequences are SEHNR and FQNEAQ (reference sequence). Written as DNA, the CDR3 is TGTGCCAGCAGCTTAGCGCAGAGCGGGAGTCACGAGCAGTACTTC. This encodes CASSLAQSGSHEQYF.

This sequence joins TRBV14 and TRBJ2-1; possibly TRBD1 for D (5 bases). CDR1 is SGHDN and CDR2 is FVKESK in the germline V gene. CDR3 size: 15 residues. V lost 5 bases and J 0 bases, leaving 11 bases between the germline ends. CDR3 residues: CASSSGISSYNEQFF. DNA for the CDR3: TGTGCCAGCAGCTCAGGGATTTCCTCCTACAATGAGCAGTTCTTC.

This clone was seen only a few times. The chain joins TRBV6-5 to TRBJ1-5, with 7 bases lining up with TRBD1. With V trimmed by 6 bases and J by 6 bases, 5 bases remained unmatched. Germline CDR1 reads MNHEY; CDR2 reads SVGAGI. The CDR3 extends over 13 amino acids. The CDR3 sequence: CASSPRGSQPQHF. The CDR3 bases are TGTGCCAGCAGCCCCAGGGGGAGTCAGCCCCAGCATTTT.

The V call is TRBV18, the J call TRBJ2-5; maybe TRBD2 (6 bases). Trimming stripped 0 bases from V and 5 bases from J, with 16 bases between. Germline V gene lookup returns CDR1 KGHSH and CDR2 LQKENI. The CDR3 has 16 residues. The CDR3 nucleotides read TGTGCCAGCTCACCACCTCGGGGGTTCCGGGGGGAGACCCAGTACTTC. Residues: CASSPPRGFRGETQYF. Drawing the rest from reference TRBV18 and TRBJ2-5, the complete variable domain is NAGVMQNPRHLVRRRGQEARLRCSPMKGHSHVYWYRQLPEEGLKFMVYLQKENIIDESGMPKERFSAEFPKEGPSILRIQQVVRGDSAAYFCASSPPRGFRGETQYFGPGTRLLVL.

This clone has only a few counts. The chain uses TRBV11-2 and TRBJ1-1; TRBD1 matches 7 bases. This CDR3 region has 16 residues. CDR1 SGHAT and CDR2 FQNNGV come from the germline V gene. J gave up 1 base and V 5 bases, and 10 bases lay outside the gene matches. The CDR3 sequence is CASSPHRGIRNTEAFF. In DNA, the CDR3 is TGTGCCAGCAGCCCCCACAGGGGCATAAGGAACACTGAAGCTTTCTTT.

CDR3 DNA sequence: TGTGCCAGCAGCCGTTCACAGGGAAGAAGGGATACGCAGTATTTT. Translated, it gives CASSRSQGRRDTQYF. The genes are TRBV7-6 and TRBJ2-3, with D possibly TRBD1 on 6 matching bases. The CDR3 has 15 amino acids. Between the trimmed V and J ends, which lost 5 bases and 6 bases, there was a span of 18 bases. The germline CDR1 and CDR2 sequences are SGHVS and FNYEAQ.